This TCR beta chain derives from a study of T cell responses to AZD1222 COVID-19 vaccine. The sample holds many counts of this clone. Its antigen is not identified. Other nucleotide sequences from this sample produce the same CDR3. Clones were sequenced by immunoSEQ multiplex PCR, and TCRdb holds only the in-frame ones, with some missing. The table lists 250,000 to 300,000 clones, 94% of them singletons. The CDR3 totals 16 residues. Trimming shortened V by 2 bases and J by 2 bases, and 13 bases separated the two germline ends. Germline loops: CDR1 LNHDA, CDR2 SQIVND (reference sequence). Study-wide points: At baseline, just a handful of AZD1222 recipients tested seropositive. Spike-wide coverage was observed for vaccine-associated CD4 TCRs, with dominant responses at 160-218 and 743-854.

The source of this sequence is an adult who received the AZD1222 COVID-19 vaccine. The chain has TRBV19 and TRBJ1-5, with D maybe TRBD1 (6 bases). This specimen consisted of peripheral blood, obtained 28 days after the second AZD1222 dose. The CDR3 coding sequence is TGTGCCAGTAGTATAACGGGGGCACGGGGCAATCAGCCCCAGCATTTT. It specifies CASSITGARGNQPQHF.